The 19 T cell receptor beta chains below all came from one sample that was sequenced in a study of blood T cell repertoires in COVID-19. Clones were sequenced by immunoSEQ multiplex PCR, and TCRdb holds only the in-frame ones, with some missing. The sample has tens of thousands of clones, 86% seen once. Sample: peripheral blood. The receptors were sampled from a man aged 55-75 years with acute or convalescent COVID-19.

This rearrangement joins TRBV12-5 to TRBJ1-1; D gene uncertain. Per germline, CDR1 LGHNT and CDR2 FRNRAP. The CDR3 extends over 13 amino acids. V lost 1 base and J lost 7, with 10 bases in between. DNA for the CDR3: TGTGCTAGTGGTTTGGAGTCATTCGGTGAAGCTTTCTTT. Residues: CASGLESFGEAFF.

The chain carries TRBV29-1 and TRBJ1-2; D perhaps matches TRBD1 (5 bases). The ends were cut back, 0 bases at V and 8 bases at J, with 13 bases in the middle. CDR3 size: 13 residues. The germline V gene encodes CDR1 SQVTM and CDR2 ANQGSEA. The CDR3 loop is CSVEDPGGRGYTF. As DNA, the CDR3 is TGCAGCGTTGAAGATCCCGGGGGTCGCGGCTACACCTTC.

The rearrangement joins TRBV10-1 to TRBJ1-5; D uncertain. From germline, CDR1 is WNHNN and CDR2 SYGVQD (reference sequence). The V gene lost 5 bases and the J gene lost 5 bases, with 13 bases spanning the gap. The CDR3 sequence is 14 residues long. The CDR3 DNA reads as TGCGCCAGCAGTCGGAGAGGGAGATATCAGCCCCAGCATTTT. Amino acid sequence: CASSRRGRYQPQHF.

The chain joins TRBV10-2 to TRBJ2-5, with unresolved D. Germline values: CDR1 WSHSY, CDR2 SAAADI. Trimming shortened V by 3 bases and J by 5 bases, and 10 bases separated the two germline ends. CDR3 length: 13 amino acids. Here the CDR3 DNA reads TGCGCCAGCAGTGAAGGTAGCCCCGAGACCCAGTACTTC. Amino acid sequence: CASSEGSPETQYF.

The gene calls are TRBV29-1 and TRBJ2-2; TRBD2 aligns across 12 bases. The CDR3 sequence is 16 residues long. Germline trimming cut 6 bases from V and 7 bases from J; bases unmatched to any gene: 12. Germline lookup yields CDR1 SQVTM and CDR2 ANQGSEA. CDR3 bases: TGCAGCGTCTCCAGACTAGCGGGGGAGCAGGGCGGGGAGCTGTTTTTT. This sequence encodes CSVSRLAGEQGGELFF.

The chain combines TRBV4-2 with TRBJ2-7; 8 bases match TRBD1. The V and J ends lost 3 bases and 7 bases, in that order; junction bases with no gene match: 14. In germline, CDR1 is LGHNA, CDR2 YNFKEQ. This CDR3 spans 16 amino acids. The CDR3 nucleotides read TGTGCCAGCAGCCAGAGCCTAGGACAGGGAAGAGGTGAGCAGTACTTC. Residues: CASSQSLGQGRGEQYF.

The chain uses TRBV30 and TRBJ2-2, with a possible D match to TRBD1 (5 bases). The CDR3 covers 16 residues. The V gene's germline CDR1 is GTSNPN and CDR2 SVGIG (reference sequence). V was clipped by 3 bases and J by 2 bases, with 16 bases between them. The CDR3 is CAWRIPHRRNTGELFF. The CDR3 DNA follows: TGTGCCTGGAGAATACCGCACAGGAGAAACACCGGGGAGCTGTTTTTT.

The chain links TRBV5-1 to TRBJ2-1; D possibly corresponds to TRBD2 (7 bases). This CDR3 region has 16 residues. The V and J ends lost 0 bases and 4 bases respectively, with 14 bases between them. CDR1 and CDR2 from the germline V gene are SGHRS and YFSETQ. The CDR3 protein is CASSLVLAGAYNEQFF. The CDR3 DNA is TGCGCCAGCAGCTTGGTACTGGCGGGGGCGTACAATGAGCAGTTCTTC.

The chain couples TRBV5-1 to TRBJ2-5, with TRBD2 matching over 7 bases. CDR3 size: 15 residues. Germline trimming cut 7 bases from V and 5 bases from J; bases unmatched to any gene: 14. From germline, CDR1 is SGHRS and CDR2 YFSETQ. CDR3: CASLDVAGAGETQYF. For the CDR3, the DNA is TGCGCCAGCTTGGATGTGGCGGGAGCGGGGGAGACCCAGTACTTC.

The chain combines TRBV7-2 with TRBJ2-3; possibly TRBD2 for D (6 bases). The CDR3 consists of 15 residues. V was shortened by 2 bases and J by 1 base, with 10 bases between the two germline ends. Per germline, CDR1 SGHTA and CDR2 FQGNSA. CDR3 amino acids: CASSLFSGGTDTQYF. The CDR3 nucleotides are TGTGCCAGCAGCTTATTTTCGGGAGGCACAGATACGCAGTATTTT.

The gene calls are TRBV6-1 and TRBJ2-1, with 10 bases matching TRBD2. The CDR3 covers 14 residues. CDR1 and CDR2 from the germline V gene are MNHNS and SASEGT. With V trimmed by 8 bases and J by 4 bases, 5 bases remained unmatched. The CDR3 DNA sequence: TGTGCCAGCCTAGGGACTAGCGCTTACAATGAGCAGTTCTTC. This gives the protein CASLGTSAYNEQFF.

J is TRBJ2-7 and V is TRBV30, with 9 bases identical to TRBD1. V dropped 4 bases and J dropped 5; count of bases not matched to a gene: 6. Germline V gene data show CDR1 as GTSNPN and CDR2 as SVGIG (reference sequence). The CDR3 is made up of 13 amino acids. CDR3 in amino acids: CAWMRDRVHEQYF. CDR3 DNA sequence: TGTGCCTGGATGAGGGACAGGGTCCACGAGCAGTACTTC.

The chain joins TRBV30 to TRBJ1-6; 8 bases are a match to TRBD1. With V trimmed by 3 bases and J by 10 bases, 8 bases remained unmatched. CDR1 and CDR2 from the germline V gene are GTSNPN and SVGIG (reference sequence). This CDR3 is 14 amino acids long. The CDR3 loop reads CAWSGTGGKSPLHF. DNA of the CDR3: TGTGCCTGGAGCGGGACAGGAGGGAAGTCACCCCTCCACTTT.

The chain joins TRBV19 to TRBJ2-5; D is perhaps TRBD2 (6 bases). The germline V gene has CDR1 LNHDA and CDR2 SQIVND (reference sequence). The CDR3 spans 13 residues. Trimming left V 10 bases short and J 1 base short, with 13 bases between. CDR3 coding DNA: TGTGCCACCTCAATGCGGGGCCAAGAGACCCAGTACTTC. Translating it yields CATSMRGQETQYF.

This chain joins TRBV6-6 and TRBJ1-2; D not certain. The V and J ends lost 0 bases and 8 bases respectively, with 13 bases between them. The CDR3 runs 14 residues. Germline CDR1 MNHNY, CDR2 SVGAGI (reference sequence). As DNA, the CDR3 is TGTGCCAGCAGTTACTCGATCCGGGAGAAAGGCTACACCTTC. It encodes CASSYSIREKGYTF.

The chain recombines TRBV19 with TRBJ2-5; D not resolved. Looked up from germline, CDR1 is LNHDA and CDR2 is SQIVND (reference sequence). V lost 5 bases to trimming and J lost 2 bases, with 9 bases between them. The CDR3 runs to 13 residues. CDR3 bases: TGTGCCAGTAGTGCCTCAGGTCAAGAGACCCAGTACTTC. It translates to CASSASGQETQYF.

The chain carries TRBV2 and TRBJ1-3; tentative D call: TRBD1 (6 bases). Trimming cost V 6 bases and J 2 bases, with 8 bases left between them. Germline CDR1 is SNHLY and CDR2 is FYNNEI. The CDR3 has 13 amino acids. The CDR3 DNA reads TGTGCCAGCAGGGGGGACACTGGAAACACCATATATTTT. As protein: CASRGDTGNTIYF.

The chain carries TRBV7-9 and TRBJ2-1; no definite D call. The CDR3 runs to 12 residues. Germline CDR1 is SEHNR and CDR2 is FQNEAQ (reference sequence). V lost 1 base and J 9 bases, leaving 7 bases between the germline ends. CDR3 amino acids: CASSLEWAEQFF. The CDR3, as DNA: TGTGCCAGCAGCTTAGAGTGGGCTGAGCAGTTCTTC. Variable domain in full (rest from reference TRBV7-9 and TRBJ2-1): DTGVSQNPRHKITKRGQNVTFRCDPISEHNRLYWYRQTLGQGPEFLTYFQNEAQLEKSRLLSDRFSAERPKGSFSTLEIQRTEQGDSAMYLCASSLEWAEQFFGPGTRLTVL.

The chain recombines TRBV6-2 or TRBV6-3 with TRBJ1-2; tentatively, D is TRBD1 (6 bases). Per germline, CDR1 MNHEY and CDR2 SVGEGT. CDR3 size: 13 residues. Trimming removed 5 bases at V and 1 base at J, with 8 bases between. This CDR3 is CASSQGRNYGYTF. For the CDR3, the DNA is TGTGCCAGCAGTCAGGGGCGTAACTATGGCTACACCTTC.